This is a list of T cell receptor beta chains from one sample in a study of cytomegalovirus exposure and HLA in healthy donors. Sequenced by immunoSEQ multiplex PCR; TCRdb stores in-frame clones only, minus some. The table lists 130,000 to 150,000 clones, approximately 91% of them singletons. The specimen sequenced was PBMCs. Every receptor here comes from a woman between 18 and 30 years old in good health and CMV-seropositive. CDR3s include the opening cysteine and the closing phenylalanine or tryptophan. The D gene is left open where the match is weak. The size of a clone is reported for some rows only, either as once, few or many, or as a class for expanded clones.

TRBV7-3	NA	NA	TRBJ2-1	TGTGCCAGCAGCCAGGACTATTCGCTAAGCTCCTACAATGAGCAGTTCTTC	CASSQDYSLSSYNEQFF
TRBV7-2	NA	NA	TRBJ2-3	TGTGCCAGCAGCTTAGACCAGGGTTTTACAGATACGCAGTATTTT	CASSLDQGFTDTQYF
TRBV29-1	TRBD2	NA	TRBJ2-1	TGCAGCGCCCTTCGTGGGGGGGATTACAATGAGGGGCAGTTCTTC	CSALRGGDYNEGQFF
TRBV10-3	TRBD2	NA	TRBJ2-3	TGTGCCATCAGTGAGACTAGCGGGGACAGCACAGATACGCAGTATTTT	CAISETSGDSTDTQYF
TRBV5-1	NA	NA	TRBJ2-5	TGCGCCAGCAGCTTGGGAACTCGGCAAGAGACCCAGTACTTC	CASSLGTRQETQYF
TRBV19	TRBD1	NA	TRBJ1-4	TGTGCCAGTAGTGCGGACAGGCATAATGAAAAACTGTTTTTT	CASSADRHNEKLFF
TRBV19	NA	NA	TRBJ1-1	TGTGCCAGTAGTGAGCGAACTGAAGCTTTCTTT	CASSERTEAFF
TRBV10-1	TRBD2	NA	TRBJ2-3	TGCGCCAGCGTAAGCGGGAGAGCGACAGATACGCAGTATTTT	CASVSGRATDTQYF
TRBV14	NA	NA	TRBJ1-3	TGTGCCAGCAGCCAAGATTCCTTTAGGGGTGATGGAAACACCATATATTTT	CASSQDSFRGDGNTIYF
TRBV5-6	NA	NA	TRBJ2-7	TGTGCCAGCAGCTTGGCCGGAGAGGCACGGTACTTC	CASSLAGEARYF
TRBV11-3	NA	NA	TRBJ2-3	TGTGCCAGCAGCCGGGGTGCTAGCACAGATACGCAGTATTTT	CASSRGASTDTQYF
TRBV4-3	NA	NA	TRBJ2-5	TGCGCCAGCAGCCAGAACAGTCAAGAGACCCAGTACTTC	CASSQNSQETQYF
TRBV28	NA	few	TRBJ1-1	TGTGCCAGCAGTTCCAGGGTGAAGGCTTTCTTT	CASSSRVKAFF
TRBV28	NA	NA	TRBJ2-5	TGTGCCAGCAGTCCCTTGTACCAAGAGACCCAGTACTTC	CASSPLYQETQYF
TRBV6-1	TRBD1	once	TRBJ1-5	TGTGCCAGCAGTGAGGGACAGCGGCAGCCCCAGCATTTT	CASSEGQRQPQHF
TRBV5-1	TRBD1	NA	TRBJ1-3	TGCGCCAGCAGCTTGGGGACAGGGAATGGAAACACCATATATTTT	CASSLGTGNGNTIYF
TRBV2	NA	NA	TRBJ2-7	TGTGCCAGCAGGAGGACAACCTACGAGCAGTACTTC	CASRRTTYEQYF
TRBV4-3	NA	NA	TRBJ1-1	TGCGCCAGCAGCCTTACAGGGTTTGGGTCGATGAACACTGAAGCTTTCTTT	CASSLTGFGSMNTEAFF
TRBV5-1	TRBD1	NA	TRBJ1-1	TGCGCCAGCAGCTTCGAGACAGGGGGCCTGACTGAAGCTTTCTTT	CASSFETGGLTEAFF
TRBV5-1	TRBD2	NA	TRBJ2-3	TGCGCCAGCAGCTTGATGCTAGCGGGAAACACAGATACGCAGTATTTT	CASSLMLAGNTDTQYF
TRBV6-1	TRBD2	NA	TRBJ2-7	TGTGCCAGCAGTGAAACCCTAGCGGGATCCTCCCACGAGCAGTACTTC	CASSETLAGSSHEQYF
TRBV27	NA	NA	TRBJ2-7	TGTGCCAGCAGCCCTTTAGGAGGGTACGAGCAGTACTTC	CASSPLGGYEQYF